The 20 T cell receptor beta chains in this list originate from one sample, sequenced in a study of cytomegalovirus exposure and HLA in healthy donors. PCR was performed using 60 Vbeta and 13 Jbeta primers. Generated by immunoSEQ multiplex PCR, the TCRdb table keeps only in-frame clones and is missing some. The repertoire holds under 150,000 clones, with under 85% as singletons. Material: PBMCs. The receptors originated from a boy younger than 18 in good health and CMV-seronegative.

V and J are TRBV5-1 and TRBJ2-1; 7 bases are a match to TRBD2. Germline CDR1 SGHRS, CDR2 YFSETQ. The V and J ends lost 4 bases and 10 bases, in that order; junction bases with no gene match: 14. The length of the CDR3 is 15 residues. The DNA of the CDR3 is TGCGCCAGCAGCCTGGAAGCCCTTAGCGGGCTGGAGCAGTTCTTC. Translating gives CASSLEALSGLEQFF.

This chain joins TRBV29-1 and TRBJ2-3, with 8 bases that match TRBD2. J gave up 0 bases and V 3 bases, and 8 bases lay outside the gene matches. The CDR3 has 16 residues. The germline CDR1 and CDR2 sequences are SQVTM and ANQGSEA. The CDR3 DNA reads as TGCAGCGTTGATTCCCTAGCGGGCGCTAGCACAGATACGCAGTATTTT. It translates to CSVDSLAGASTDTQYF.

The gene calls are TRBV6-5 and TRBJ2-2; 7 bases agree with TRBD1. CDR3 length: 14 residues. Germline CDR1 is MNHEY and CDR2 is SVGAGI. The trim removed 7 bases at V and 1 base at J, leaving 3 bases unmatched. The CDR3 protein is CASNRQGNTGELFF. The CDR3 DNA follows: TGTGCCAGCAACCGACAGGGGAACACCGGGGAGCTGTTTTTT.

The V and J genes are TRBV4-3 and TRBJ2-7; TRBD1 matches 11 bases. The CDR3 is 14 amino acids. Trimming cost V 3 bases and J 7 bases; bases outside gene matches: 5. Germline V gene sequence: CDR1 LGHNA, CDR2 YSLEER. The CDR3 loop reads CASSQWDRGFEQYF. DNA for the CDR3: TGCGCCAGCAGCCAGTGGGACAGGGGGTTTGAGCAGTACTTC.

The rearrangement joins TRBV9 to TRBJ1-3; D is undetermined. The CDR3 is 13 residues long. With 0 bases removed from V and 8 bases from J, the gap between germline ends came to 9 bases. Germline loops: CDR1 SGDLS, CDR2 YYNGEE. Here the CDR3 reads CASSVDKGDTIYF. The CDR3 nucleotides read TGTGCCAGCAGCGTAGATAAGGGAGACACCATATATTTT.

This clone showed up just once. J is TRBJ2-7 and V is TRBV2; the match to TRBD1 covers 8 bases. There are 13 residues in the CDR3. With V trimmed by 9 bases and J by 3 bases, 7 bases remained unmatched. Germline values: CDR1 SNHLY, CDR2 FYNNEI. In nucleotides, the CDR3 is TGTGCCAGAGGGGGACAGGTCGTCTACGAGCAGTACTTC. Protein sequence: CARGGQVVYEQYF.

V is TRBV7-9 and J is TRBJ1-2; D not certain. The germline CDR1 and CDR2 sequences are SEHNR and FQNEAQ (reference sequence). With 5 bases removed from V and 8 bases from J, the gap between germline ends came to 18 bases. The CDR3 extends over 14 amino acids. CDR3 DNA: TGTGCCAGCAGCCAAGGCTCAGCGGGAGGGGGCTACACCTTC. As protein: CASSQGSAGGGYTF.

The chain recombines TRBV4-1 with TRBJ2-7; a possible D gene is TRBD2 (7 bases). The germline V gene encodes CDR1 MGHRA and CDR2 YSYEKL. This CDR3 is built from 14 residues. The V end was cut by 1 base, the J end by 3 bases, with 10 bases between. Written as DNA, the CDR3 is TGCGCCAGCAGCCAAGTCGGGGGGCACTACGAGCAGTACTTC. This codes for CASSQVGGHYEQYF.

The CDR3 nucleotides are TGTGCCAGCAGTCCGACAGGGGGTGGTCAGCCCCAGCATTTT. It specifies CASSPTGGGQPQHF. The chain is built from TRBV6-5 and TRBJ1-5; 9 bases map to TRBD1. The V segment lost 5 bases and the J segment 6 bases; nucleotides outside the gene matches: 5. This CDR3 is 14 amino acids long. CDR1 is MNHEY, CDR2 SVGAGI, per germline.

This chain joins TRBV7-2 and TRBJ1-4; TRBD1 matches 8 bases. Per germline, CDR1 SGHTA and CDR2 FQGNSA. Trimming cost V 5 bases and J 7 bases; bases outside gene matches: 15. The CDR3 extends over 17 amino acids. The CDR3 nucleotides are TGTGCCAGCAGCGGCTGGATCCCAGGGGGCAGAGCTGAAAAACTGTTTTTT. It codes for CASSGWIPGGRAEKLFF.

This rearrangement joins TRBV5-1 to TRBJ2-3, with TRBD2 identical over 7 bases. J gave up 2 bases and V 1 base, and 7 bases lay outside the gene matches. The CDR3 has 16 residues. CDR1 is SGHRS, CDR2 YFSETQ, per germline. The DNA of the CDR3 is TGCGCCAGCAGCTTGCGTGAGCGGGGTCCCACAGATACGCAGTATTTT. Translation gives CASSLRERGPTDTQYF. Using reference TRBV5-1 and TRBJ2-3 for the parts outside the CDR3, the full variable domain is KAGVTQTPRYLIKTRGQQVTLSCSPISGHRSVSWYQQTPGQGLQFLFEYFSETQRNKGNFPGRFSGRQFSNSRSEMNVSTLELGDSALYLCASSLRERGPTDTQYFGPGTRLTVL.

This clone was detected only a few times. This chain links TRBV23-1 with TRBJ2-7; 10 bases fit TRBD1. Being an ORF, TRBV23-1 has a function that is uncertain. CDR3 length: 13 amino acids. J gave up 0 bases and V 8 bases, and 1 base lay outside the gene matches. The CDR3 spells CASGTGVSYEQYF. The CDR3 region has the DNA TGCGCCAGCGGGACAGGGGTCTCCTACGAGCAGTACTTC.

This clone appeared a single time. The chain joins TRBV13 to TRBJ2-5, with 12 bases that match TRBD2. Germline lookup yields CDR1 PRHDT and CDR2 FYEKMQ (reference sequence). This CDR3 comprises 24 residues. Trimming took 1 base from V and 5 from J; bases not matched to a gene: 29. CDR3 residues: CASSLVPPGRVMTSGSGFMETQYF. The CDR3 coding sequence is TGTGCCAGCAGCTTAGTTCCCCCGGGCAGGGTTATGACTAGCGGGAGTGGTTTCATGGAGACCCAGTACTTC. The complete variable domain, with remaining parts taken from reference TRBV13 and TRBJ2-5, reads AAGVIQSPRHLIKEKRETATLKCYPIPRHDTVYWYQQGPGQDPQFLISFYEKMQSDKGSIPDRFSAQQFSDYHSELNMSSLELGDSALYFCASSLVPPGRVMTSGSGFMETQYFGPGTRLLVL.

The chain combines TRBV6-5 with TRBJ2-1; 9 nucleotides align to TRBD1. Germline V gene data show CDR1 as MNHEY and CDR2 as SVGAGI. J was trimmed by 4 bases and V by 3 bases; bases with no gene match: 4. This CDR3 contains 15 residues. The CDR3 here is CASSYGDRDYNEQFF. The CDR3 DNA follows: TGTGCCAGCAGTTATGGGGACAGGGATTACAATGAGCAGTTCTTC.

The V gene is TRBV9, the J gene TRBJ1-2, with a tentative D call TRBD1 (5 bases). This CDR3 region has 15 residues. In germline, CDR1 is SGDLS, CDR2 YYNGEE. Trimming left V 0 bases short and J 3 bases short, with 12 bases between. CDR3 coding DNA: TGTGCCAGCAGCGTAGATCCCAGGGAGGACTATGGCTACACCTTC. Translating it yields CASSVDPREDYGYTF.

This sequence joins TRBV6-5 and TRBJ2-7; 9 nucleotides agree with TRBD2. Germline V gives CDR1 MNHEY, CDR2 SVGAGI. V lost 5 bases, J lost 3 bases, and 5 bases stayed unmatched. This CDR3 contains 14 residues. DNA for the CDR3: TGTGCCAGCAGTCCAGGACTAGCGAGCTACGAGCAGTACTTC. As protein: CASSPGLASYEQYF.

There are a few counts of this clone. The CDR3 sequence is CASSQDMGASSYNEQFF. CDR3 sequence (DNA): TGCGCCAGCAGCCAAGATATGGGGGCTAGCTCCTACAATGAGCAGTTCTTC. This chain links TRBV4-3 with TRBJ2-1; a weak D match, TRBD1 (6 bases). This CDR3 comprises 17 residues. V lost 0 bases to trimming and J lost 0 bases, with 12 bases between them. Germline CDR1 is LGHNA and CDR2 is YSLEER.

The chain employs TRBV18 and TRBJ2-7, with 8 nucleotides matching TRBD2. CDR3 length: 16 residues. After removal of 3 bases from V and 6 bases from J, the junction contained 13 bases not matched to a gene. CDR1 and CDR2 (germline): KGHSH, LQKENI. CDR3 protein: CASSPGGAGVNSEQYF. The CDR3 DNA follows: TGTGCCAGCTCACCCGGGGGGGCGGGAGTAAACTCCGAGCAGTACTTC. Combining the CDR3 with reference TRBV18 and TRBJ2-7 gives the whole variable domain NAGVMQNPRHLVRRRGQEARLRCSPMKGHSHVYWYRQLPEEGLKFMVYLQKENIIDESGMPKERFSAEFPKEGPSILRIQQVVRGDSAAYFCASSPGGAGVNSEQYFGPGTRLTVT.

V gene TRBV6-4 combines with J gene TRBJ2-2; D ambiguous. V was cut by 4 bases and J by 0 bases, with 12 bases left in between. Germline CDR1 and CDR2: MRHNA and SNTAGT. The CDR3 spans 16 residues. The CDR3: CASSAHELTNTGELFF. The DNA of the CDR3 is TGTGCCAGCAGTGCCCATGAGCTTACGAACACCGGGGAGCTGTTTTTT.

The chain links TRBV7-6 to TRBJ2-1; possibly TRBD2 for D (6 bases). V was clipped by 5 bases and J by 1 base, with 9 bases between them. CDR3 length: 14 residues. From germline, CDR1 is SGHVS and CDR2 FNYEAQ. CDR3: CASSPGGSYNEQFF. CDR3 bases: TGTGCCAGCAGCCCCGGGGGATCCTACAATGAGCAGTTCTTC. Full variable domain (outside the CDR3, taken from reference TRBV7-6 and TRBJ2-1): GAGVSQSPRYKVTKRGQDVALRCDPISGHVSLYWYRQALGQGPEFLTYFNYEAQQDKSGLPNDRFSAERPEGSISTLTIQRTEQRDSAMYRCASSPGGSYNEQFFGPGTRLTVL.